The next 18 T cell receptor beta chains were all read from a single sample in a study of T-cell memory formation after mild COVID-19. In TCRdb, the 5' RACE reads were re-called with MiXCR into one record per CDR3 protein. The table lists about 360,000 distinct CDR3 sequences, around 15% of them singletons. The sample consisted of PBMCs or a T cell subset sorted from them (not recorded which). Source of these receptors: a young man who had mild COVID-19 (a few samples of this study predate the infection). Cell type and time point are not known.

The CDR3 bases are TGTGCCAGCGCGGGCCGGACTAGGGAGACCCAGTACTTC. Translating gives CASAGRTRETQYF. The rearrangement links TRBV2 to TRBJ2-5; the match to TRBD2 covers 7 bases. The germline CDR1 and CDR2 sequences are SNHLY and FYNNEI. The CDR3 runs 13 residues. The ends lost 8 bases at V and 5 bases at J; junction bases unmatched: 8.

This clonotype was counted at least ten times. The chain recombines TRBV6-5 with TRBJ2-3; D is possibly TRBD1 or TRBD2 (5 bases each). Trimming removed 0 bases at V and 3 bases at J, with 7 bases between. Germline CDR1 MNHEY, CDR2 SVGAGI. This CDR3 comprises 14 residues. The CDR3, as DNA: TGTGCCAGCAGTTACTCGAGGGGAACAGATACGCAGTATTTT. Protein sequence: CASSYSRGTDTQYF.

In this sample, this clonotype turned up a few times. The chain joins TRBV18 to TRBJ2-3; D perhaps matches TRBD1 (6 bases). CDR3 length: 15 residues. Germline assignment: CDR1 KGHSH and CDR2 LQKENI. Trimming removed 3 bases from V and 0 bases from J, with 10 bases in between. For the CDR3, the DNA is TGTGCCAGCTCACCGACCAGGGGCAGCACAGATACGCAGTATTTT. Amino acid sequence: CASSPTRGSTDTQYF.

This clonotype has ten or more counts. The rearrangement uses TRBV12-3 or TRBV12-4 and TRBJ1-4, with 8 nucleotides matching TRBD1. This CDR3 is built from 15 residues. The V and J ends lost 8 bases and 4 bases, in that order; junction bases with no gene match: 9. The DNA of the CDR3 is TGTGCCAGCGTGGCAGGGGGCCTTATTAATGAAAAACTGTTTTTT. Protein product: CASVAGGLINEKLFF.

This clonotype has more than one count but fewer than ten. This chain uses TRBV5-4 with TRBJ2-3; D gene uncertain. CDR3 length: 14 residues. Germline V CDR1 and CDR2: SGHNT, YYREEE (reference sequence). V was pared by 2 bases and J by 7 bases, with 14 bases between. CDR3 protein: CASSFGPGMNTQYF. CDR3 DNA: TGTGCCAGCAGCTTCGGCCCAGGCATGAATACGCAGTATTTT.

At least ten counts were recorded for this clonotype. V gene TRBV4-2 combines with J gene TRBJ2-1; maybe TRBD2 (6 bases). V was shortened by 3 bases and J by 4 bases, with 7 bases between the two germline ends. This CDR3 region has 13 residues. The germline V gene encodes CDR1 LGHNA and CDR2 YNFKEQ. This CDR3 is CASSHGGYNEQFF. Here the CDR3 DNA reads TGTGCCAGCAGCCACGGGGGATACAATGAGCAGTTCTTC.

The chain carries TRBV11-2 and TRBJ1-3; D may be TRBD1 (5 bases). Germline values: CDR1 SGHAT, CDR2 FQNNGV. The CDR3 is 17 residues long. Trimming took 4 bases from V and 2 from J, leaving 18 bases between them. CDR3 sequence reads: CASSSPRKTETGNTIYF. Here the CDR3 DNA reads TGTGCCAGCAGCTCTCCTAGAAAGACAGAGACTGGAAACACCATATATTTT.

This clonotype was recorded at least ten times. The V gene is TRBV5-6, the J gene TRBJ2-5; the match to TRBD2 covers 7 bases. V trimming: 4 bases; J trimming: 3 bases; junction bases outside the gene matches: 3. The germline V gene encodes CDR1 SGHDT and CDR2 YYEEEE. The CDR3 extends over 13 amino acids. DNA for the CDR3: TGTGCCAGCAGCATTCTAGCGGAAGAGACCCAGTACTTC. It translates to CASSILAEETQYF.

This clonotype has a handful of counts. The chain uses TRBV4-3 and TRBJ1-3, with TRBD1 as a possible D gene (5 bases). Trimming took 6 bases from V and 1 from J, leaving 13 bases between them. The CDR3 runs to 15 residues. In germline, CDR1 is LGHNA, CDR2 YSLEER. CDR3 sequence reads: CASSISGGSGNTIYF. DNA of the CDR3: TGCGCCAGCAGTATCAGTGGGGGATCTGGAAACACCATATATTTT.

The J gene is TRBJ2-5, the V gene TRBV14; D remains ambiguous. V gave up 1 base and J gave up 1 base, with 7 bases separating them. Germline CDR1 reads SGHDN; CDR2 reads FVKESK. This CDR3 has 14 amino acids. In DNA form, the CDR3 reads TGTGCCAGCAGCCAAGTTTCAGGCCAAGAGACCCAGTACTTC. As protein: CASSQVSGQETQYF.

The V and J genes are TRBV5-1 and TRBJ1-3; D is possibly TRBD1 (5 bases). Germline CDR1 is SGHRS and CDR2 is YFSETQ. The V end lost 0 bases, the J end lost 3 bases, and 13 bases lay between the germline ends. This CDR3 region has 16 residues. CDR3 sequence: CASSLGRQGGGNTIYF. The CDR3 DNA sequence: TGCGCCAGCAGCTTGGGGCGCCAGGGTGGTGGAAACACCATATATTTT. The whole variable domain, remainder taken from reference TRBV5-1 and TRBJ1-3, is KAGVTQTPRYLIKTRGQQVTLSCSPISGHRSVSWYQQTPGQGLQFLFEYFSETQRNKGNFPGRFSGRQFSNSRSEMNVSTLELGDSALYLCASSLGRQGGGNTIYFGEGSWLTVV.

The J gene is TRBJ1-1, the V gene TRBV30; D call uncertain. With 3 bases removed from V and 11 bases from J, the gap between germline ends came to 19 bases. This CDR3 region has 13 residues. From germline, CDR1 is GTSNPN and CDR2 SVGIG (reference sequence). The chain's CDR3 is CAWSKGPEISAFF. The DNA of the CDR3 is TGTGCCTGGAGCAAAGGACCCGAGATTTCGGCTTTCTTT.

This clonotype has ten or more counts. CDR3 coding DNA: TGCAGTGCTAGAGATTCTAGCGGAGCATACAATGAGCAGTTCTTC. Translation gives CSARDSSGAYNEQFF. This chain connects TRBV20-1 to TRBJ2-1; 7 nucleotides line up with TRBD2. Germline CDR1 reads DFQATT; CDR2 reads SNEGSKA (reference sequence). With V trimmed by 0 bases and J by 4 bases, 6 bases remained unmatched. The CDR3 sequence is 15 residues long.

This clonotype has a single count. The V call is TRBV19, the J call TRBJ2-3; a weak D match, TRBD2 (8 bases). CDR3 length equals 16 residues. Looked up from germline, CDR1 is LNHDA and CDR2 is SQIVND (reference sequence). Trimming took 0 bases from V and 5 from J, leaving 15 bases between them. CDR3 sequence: CASSIDSGTVLDTQYF. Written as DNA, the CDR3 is TGTGCCAGTAGTATAGATAGCGGGACAGTCCTAGATACGCAGTATTTT.

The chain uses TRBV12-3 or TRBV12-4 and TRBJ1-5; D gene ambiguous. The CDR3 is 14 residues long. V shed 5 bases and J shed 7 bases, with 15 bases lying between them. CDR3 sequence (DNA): TGTGCCAGCAGTATAACAGTGGGTCGGCAGCCCCAGCATTTT. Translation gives CASSITVGRQPQHF.

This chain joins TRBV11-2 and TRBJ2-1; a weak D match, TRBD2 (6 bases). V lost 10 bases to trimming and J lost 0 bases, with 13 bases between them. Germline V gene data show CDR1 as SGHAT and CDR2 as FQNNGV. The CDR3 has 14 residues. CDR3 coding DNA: TGTGCCACCAGGAGGGAAAGCTCCTACAATGAGCAGTTCTTC. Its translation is CATRRESSYNEQFF.

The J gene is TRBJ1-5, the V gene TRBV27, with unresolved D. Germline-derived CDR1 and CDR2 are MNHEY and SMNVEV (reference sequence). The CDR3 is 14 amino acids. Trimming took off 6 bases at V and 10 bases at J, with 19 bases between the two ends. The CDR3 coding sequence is TGTGCCAGCAGCGTCAAGGGCGGGAGCTATCCCCAGCATTTT. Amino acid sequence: CASSVKGGSYPQHF.

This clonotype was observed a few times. CDR3 nucleotide sequence: TGTGCCAGCGAACTAGCGGGGGGGCAGTACAATGAGCAGTTCTTC. Translating it yields CASELAGGQYNEQFF. The chain employs TRBV12-3 or TRBV12-4 and TRBJ2-1; 13 bases line up with TRBD2. The CDR3 spans 15 residues. Germline trimming cut 8 bases from V and 4 bases from J; bases unmatched to any gene: 5.